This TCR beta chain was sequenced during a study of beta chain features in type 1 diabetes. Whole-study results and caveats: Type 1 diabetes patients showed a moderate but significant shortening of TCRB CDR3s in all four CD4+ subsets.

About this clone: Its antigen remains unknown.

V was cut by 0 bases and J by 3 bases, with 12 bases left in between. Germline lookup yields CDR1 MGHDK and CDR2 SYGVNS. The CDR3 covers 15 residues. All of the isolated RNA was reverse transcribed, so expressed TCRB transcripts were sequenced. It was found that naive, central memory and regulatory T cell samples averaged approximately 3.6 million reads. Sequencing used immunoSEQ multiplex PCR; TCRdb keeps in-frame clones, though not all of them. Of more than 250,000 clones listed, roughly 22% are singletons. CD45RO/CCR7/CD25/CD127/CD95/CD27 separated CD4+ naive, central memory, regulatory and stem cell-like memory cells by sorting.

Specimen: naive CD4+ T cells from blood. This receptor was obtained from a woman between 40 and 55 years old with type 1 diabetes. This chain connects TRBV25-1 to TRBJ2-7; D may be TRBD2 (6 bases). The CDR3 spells CASSEYLVGGYEQYF. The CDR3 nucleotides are TGTGCCAGCAGTGAATATCTTGTGGGGGGCTACGAGCAGTACTTC.